This TCR beta chain was sequenced during a study of blood T cell repertoires in COVID-19. The wider study: Some COVID-19 samples were acute and others convalescent; all came from the United States, Italy and Spain. T cells, B-cell-depleted T cells, or PBMCs provided the cDNA or gDNA that served as material.

CDR3 length: 16 residues. V trimming: 4 bases; J trimming: 2 bases; junction bases outside the gene matches: 4. Looked up from germline, CDR1 is KGHDR and CDR2 is SFDVKD. As originally analysed: Reference gene primers were amplified, and this amplification served to estimate nucleated cell counts. Clones were read by immunoSEQ multiplex PCR, and TCRdb kept only the in-frame ones, dropping some. That table gives V, J and clone size, and the DNA gave D and trimming. The sample has over 70,000 clones; roughly 78% are singletons. This clonotype originated in a woman aged 70-85 years with acute or convalescent COVID-19. The gene calls are TRBV24-1 and TRBJ2-1; 10 nucleotides line up with TRBD1. Sequences were obtained from peripheral blood. The chain's CDR3 is CATSDAGQGPYNEQFF. The CDR3 DNA reads as TGTGCCACCAGTGACGCGGGACAGGGGCCCTACAATGAGCAGTTCTTC.